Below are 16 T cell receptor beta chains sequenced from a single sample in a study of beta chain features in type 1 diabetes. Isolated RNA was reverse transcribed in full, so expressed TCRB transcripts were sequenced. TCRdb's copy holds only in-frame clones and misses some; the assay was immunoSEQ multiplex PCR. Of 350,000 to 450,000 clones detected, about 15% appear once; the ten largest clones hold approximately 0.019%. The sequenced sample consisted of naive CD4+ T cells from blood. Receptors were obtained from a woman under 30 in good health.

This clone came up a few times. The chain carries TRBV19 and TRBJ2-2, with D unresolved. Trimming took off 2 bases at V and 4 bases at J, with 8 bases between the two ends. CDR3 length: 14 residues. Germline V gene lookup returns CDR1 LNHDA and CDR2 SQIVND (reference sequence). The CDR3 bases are TGTGCCAGTAGTATATTGTCTTCCACCGGGGAGCTGTTTTTT. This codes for CASSILSSTGELFF.

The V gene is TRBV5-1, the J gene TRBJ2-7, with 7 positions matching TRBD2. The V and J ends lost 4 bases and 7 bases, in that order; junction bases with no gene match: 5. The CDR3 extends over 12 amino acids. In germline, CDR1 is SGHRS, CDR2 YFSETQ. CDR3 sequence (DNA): TGCGCCAGCAGCGGGGACTACTCAGAGCAGTACTTC. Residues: CASSGDYSEQYF.

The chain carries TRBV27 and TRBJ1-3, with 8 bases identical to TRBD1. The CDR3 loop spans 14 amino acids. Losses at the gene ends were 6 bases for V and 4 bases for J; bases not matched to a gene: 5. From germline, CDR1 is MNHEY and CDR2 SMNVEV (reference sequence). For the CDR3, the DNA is TGTGCCAGCAGACTTCAGGGGGCCGGAAACACCATATATTTT. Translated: CASRLQGAGNTIYF.

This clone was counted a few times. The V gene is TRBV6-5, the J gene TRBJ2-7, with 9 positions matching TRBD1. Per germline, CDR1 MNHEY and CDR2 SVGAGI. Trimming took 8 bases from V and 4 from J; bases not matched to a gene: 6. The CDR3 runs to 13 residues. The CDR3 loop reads CASLAGTGYEQYF. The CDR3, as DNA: TGTGCCAGCCTGGCCGGGACAGGGTACGAGCAGTACTTC.

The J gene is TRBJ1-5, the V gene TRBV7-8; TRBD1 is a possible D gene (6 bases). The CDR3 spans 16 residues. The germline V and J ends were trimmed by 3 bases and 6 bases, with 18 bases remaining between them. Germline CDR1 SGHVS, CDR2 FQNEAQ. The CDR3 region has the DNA TGTGCCAGCAGCTTGGGAACAGGGCGAGAAGGTCAGCCCCAGCATTTT. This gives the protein CASSLGTGREGQPQHF. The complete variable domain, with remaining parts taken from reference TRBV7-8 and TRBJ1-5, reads GAGVSQSPRYKVAKRGQDVALRCDPISGHVSLFWYQQALGQGPEFLTYFQNEAQLDKSGLPSDRFFAERPEGSVSTLKIQRTQQEDSAVYLCASSLGTGREGQPQHFGDGTRLSIL.

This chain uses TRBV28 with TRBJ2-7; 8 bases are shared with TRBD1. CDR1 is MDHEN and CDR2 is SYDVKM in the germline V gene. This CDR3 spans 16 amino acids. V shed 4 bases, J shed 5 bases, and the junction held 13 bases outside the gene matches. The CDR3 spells CASSSPTRGRRDEQYF. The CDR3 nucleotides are TGTGCCAGCAGTTCCCCCACCAGGGGGCGCAGGGACGAGCAGTACTTC.

The DNA for the CDR3 is TGTGCCAGCAGCCCTGGGACTAGCCACAATGAGCAGTTCTTC. Translating gives CASSPGTSHNEQFF. The genes are TRBV14 and TRBJ2-1, with 9 bases lining up with TRBD2. From germline, CDR1 is SGHDN and CDR2 FVKESK. V gave up 4 bases and J gave up 5 bases; unmatched junction bases: 3. The CDR3 spans 14 residues.

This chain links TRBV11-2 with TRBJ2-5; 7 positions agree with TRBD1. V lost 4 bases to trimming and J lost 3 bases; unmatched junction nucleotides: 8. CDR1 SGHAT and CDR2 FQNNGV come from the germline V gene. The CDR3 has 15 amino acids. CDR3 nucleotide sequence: TGTGCCAGCAGCTCCCCGGGGACAGCGAAAGAGACCCAGTACTTC. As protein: CASSSPGTAKETQYF.

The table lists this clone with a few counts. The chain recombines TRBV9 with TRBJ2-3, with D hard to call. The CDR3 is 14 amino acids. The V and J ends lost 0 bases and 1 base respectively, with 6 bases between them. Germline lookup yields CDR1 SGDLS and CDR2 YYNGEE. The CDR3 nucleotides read TGTGCCAGCAGCGTAGCCCTCCGCACAGATACGCAGTATTTT. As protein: CASSVALRTDTQYF.

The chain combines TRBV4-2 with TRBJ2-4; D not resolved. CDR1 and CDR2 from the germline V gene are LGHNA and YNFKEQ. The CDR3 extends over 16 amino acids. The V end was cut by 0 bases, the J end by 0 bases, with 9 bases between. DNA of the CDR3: TGTGCCAGCAGCCAAGACTCACAGATAGCCAAAAACATTCAGTACTTC. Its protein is CASSQDSQIAKNIQYF.

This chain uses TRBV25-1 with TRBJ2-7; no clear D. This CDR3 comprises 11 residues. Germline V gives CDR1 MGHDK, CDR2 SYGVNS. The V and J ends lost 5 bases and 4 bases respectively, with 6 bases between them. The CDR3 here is CASSKQYEQYF. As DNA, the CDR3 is TGTGCCAGCAGTAAACAGTACGAGCAGTACTTC.

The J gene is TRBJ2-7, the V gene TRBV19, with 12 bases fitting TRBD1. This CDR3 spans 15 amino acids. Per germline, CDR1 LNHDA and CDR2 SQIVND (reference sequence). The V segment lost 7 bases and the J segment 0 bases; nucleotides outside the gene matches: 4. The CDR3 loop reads CASTRGQGASYEQYF. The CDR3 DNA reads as TGTGCCAGTACCCGGGGACAGGGGGCCTCCTACGAGCAGTACTTC.

CDR3 nucleotides: TGCAGCGTTCCTTCCCCGGGACTAGAGGCTCGTGGGACCCAGTACTTC. This codes for CSVPSPGLEARGTQYF. This chain joins TRBV29-1 and TRBJ2-5; 8 bases map to TRBD2. Germline CDR1 SQVTM, CDR2 ANQGSEA. The junction had 18 bases not matched to a gene; V was cut back by 5 bases and J by 7 bases. The CDR3 length is 16 residues.

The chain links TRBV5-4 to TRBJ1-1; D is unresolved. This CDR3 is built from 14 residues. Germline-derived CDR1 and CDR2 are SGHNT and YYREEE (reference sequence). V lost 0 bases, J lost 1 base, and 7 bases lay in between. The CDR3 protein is CASSLEPRNTEAFF. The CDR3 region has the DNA TGTGCCAGCAGCTTGGAACCCAGGAACACTGAAGCTTTCTTT.

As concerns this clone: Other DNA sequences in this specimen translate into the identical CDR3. DNA of the CDR3: TGTGCCAGTAGTATCGGGGGGAATCAGCCCCAGCATTTT. It yields the protein CASSIGGNQPQHF. The genes are TRBV19 and TRBJ1-5, with D maybe TRBD1 (5 bases). V dropped 3 bases and J dropped 4 bases, with 7 bases sitting between them. The CDR3 runs 13 residues. Germline V gene sequence: CDR1 LNHDA, CDR2 SQIVND (reference sequence).

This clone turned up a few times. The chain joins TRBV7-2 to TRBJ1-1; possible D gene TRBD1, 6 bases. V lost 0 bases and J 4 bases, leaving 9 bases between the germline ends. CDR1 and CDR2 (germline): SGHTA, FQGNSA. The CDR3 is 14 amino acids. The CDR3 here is CASSLAIGGTEAFF. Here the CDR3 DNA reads TGTGCCAGCAGCTTAGCGATAGGGGGCACTGAAGCTTTCTTT.